A single sample is the source of the 10 T cell receptor beta chains below, sequenced in a study of beta chain features in type 1 diabetes. Study-wide points: TCRB CDR3s from Type 1 diabetes patients were moderately but significantly shorter in all four CD4+ subsets.

cDNA synthesis used the whole RNA isolate, giving expressed TCRB sequences. TCRdb keeps only in-frame clones here, not all; method: immunoSEQ multiplex PCR. This table holds fewer than 400,000 clones, approximately 9.9% found once. Their cognate antigens are unknown. The sample consisted of central memory CD4+ T cells from blood. Receptor source: a man aged 30 to 45 with type 1 diabetes.

The V gene is TRBV7-2, the J gene TRBJ1-2; 7 bases fit TRBD1. The CDR3 runs 14 residues. Unmatched junction bases numbered 5, after V lost 5 bases and J lost 2 bases. Germline lookup yields CDR1 SGHTA and CDR2 FQGNSA. CDR3 residues: CASSPRQGNYGYTF. CDR3 nucleotide sequence: TGTGCCAGCAGCCCTAGACAGGGAAACTATGGCTACACCTTC.

This chain links TRBV7-9 with TRBJ2-7; maybe TRBD1 (6 bases). CDR1 and CDR2 (germline): SEHNR, FQNEAQ (reference sequence). The V gene lost 0 bases and the J gene lost 5 bases, with 14 bases spanning the gap. The CDR3 has 15 amino acids. CDR3 protein: CASSLAAGVRNEQYF. The CDR3 DNA follows: TGTGCCAGCAGCTTAGCGGCAGGGGTAAGGAACGAGCAGTACTTC.

This clone was seen more than once but under ten times. Other DNA sequences within the sample encode an identical CDR3. This chain connects TRBV7-9 to TRBJ1-1; a possible D gene is TRBD1 (6 bases). This CDR3 is built from 13 residues. Per germline, CDR1 SEHNR and CDR2 FQNEAQ (reference sequence). Trimming removed 2 bases from V and 3 bases from J, with 7 bases in between. The CDR3 nucleotides read TGTGCCAGCAGCTTATCAGGGGACACTGAAGCTTTCTTT. Protein: CASSLSGDTEAFF.

V usage is TRBV28 and J usage is TRBJ2-3; a possible D gene is TRBD1 (5 bases). Between the trimmed V and J ends, which lost 4 bases and 1 base, there was a span of 12 bases. Germline CDR1 MDHEN, CDR2 SYDVKM. The CDR3 length is 15 residues. The CDR3 DNA reads TGTGCCAGCAGTTGGCAGGGTCGAGGCACAGATACGCAGTATTTT. It translates to CASSWQGRGTDTQYF. The full variable domain, rest sourced from reference TRBV28 and TRBJ2-3, is DVKVTQSSRYLVKRTGEKVFLECVQDMDHENMFWYRQDPGLGLRLIYFSYDVKMKEKGDIPEGYSVSREKKERFSLILESASTNQTSMYLCASSWQGRGTDTQYFGPGTRLTVL.

The chain has TRBV2 and TRBJ1-5, with a possible D match to TRBD1 (6 bases). Per the germline V gene, CDR1 is SNHLY and CDR2 is FYNNEI. The CDR3 length is 14 residues. Deletions cut 6 bases from V and 2 bases from J, with 11 bases between. The CDR3 nucleotides are TGTGCCAGCAGAGGGGGGACCGGCAATCAGCCCCAGCATTTT. Encoded protein: CASRGGTGNQPQHF.

The chain couples TRBV30 to TRBJ2-5; possibly TRBD1 for D (6 bases). Between the trimmed V and J ends, which lost 2 bases and 2 bases, there was a span of 9 bases. Germline CDR1 GTSNPN, CDR2 SVGIG (reference sequence). This CDR3 spans 13 amino acids. The CDR3 DNA follows: TGTGCCTGGAGTCGGACAGCTCAAGAGACCCAGTACTTC. Translated: CAWSRTAQETQYF.

The chain recombines TRBV27 with TRBJ2-1; 11 bases are a match to TRBD2. After removal of 4 bases from V and 7 bases from J, the junction contained 6 bases not matched to a gene. CDR3 length: 15 amino acids. Germline CDR1 and CDR2: MNHEY and SMNVEV (reference sequence). This CDR3 reads CASSSVTSGENEQFF. The CDR3 DNA follows: TGTGCCAGCAGTTCTGTGACTAGCGGGGAGAATGAGCAGTTCTTC.

This clone was observed at least ten times. The gene calls are TRBV10-3 and TRBJ1-1; weak D call: TRBD1 (5 bases). V was clipped by 4 bases and J by 1 base, with 7 bases between them. This CDR3 contains 13 residues. The germline V gene encodes CDR1 ENHRY and CDR2 SYGVKD. CDR3 residues: CAISAQGNTEAFF. In DNA form, the CDR3 reads TGTGCCATCAGTGCCCAGGGGAACACTGAAGCTTTCTTT.

The V and J genes are TRBV5-4 and TRBJ2-1; 7 positions agree with TRBD2. This CDR3 region has 16 residues. The V and J ends lost 5 bases and 0 bases, in that order; junction bases with no gene match: 8. Germline CDR1 and CDR2: SGHNT and YYREEE (reference sequence). CDR3 DNA sequence: TGTGCCAGCAGTTGGGGCGGCGGGGGCTCCTACAATGAGCAGTTCTTC. Translating gives CASSWGGGGSYNEQFF.

This clone was counted a few times. The chain has TRBV28 and TRBJ2-6; 10 bases map to TRBD1. The CDR3 totals 18 residues. V trimming: 5 bases; J trimming: 4 bases; junction bases outside the gene matches: 11. Germline CDR1 and CDR2: MDHEN and SYDVKM. For the CDR3, the DNA is TGTGCCAGCAGTCCCCGGGACAGGGGCCCCTTGGGGGCCAACGTCCTGACTTTC. It encodes CASSPRDRGPLGANVLTF.